This T cell receptor (beta chain) is drawn from a study of blood T cell repertoires in COVID-19. Study at large: Sources were T cells, B-cell-depleted T cells, or PBMCs; the material itself was cDNA or gDNA.

Sequenced by immunoSEQ multiplex PCR; TCRdb stores in-frame clones only, minus some. In the table there are tens of thousands of clones, approximately 85% of which are singletons. This TCR derives from a man in his sixties with acute or convalescent COVID-19. The sequenced material came from peripheral blood.

The CDR3 nucleotides read TGTGCCAGCAGATCCCGCGGTTTTTCCTACGAGCAGTACTTC. Its translation: CASRSRGFSYEQYF. The chain recombines TRBV5-5 with TRBJ2-7; D ambiguous. This CDR3 has 14 amino acids. V lost 5 bases and J 1 base, leaving 13 bases between the germline ends. CDR1 SGHKS and CDR2 YYEKEE come from the germline V gene (reference sequence).